The present T cell receptor (beta chain) was sequenced within a study of T cell clonality in common variable immunodeficiency. Donors gave roughly 4.5 to 8.5 ml heparinized peripheral whole blood. Study results and caveats: Repertoire-complication correlations in CVID were limited by patient heterogeneity. Shared TCRbeta clones were fewer between CVID subjects than controls. Common variable immunodeficiency TCR beta sequences reportedly had fewer deletions and N-nucleotide insertions.

The V end was cut by 5 bases, the J end by 7 bases, with 18 bases between. The germline V gene has CDR1 MRHNA and CDR2 SNTAGT. The CDR3 spans 15 residues. TCRdb keeps only in-frame clones here, not all; method: immunoSEQ multiplex PCR. Recorded here are 40,000 to 60,000 clones, none singletons. This clone was observed at least ten times. The antigen is undetermined. Read data end 3 residues before the CDR3 end; the end is taken from the germline J gene. Specimen: peripheral blood mononuclear cells. The clonotype was recovered from a person between 18 and 70 years old in good health. V gene TRBV6-4 combines with J gene TRBJ2-1; D ambiguous. CDR3 loop: CASSTPSVRRNEQFF. The DNA read from the CDR3 is TGTGCCAGCAGTACCCCCAGCGTAAGAAGGAATGAG.